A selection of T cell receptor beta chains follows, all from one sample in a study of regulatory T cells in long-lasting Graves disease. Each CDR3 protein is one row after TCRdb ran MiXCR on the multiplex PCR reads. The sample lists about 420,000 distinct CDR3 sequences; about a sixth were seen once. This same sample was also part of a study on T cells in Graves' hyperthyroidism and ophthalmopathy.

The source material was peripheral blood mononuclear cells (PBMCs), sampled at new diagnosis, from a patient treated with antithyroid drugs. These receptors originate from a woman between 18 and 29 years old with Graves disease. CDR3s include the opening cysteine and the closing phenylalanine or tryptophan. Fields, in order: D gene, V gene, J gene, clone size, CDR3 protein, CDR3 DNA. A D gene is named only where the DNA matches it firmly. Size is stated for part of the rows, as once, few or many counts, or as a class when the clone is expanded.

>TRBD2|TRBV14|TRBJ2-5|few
CASSKVAGLVETQYF
TGTGCCAGCAGCAAAGTAGCGGGATTGGTGGAGACCCAGTACTTC
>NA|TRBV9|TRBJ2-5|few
CASTPGVGAAETQYF
TGTGCCAGCACCCCAGGGGTGGGAGCCGCGGAGACCCAGTACTTC
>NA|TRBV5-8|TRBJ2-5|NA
CASSFGQTDNTQETQYF
TGTGCCAGCAGCTTTGGCCAGACCGACAATACCCAAGAGACCCAGTACTTC
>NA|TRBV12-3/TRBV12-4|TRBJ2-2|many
CASNRQGLRIAGPGELFF
TGTGCCAGCAACCGACAGGGGCTTAGAATAGCGGGTCCCGGGGAGCTGTTTTTT
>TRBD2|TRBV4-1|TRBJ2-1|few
CASSQDPGGGQFF
TGCGCCAGCAGCCAAGATCCGGGGGGTGGGCAGTTCTTC
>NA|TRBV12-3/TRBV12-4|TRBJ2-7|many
CASSLGLNSAQSYEQYF
TGTGCCAGCAGTCTAGGACTGAATTCGGCTCAGTCCTACGAGCAGTACTTC
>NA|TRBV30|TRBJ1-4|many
CAWSELATNEKLFF
TGTGCCTGGAGCGAACTCGCAACTAATGAAAAACTGTTTTTT
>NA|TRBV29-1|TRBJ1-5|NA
CSVSGTSNQPQHF
TGCAGCGTTTCCGGGACAAGCAATCAGCCCCAGCATTTT
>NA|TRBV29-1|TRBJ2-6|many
CSAIIAGANVLTF
TGCAGCGCCATAATTGCTGGGGCCAACGTCCTGACTTTC
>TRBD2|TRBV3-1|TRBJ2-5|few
CASSQAPLAGGRSAQETQYF
TGTGCCAGCAGCCAAGCCCCACTAGCGGGAGGCCGTTCGGCACAAGAGACCCAGTACTTC
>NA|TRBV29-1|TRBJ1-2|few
CSVLGYTF
TGCAGCGTACTTGGCTACACCTTC
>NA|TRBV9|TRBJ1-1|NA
CASSPILGSTEAFF
TGTGCCAGCAGCCCGATTCTGGGGTCCACTGAAGCTTTCTTT
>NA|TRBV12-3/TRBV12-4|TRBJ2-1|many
CASSFWQNNEQFF
TGTGCCAGCAGTTTTTGGCAGAACAATGAGCAGTTCTTC
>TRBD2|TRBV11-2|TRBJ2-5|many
CASSLDRLAGETQYF
TGTGCCAGCAGCTTAGATCGGCTAGCGGGAGAGACCCAGTACTTC
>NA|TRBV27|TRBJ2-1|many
CASNTGGYSYNEQFF
TGTGCCAGCAATACCGGGGGATACTCCTACAATGAGCAGTTCTTC
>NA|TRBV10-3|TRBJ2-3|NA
CAISGISLEDTQYF
TGTGCCATCAGTGGCATTAGCCTGGAAGATACGCAGTATTTT
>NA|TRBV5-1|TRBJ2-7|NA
CASSPRTELYEQYF
TGCGCCAGCAGCCCACGGACAGAATTGTACGAGCAGTACTTC
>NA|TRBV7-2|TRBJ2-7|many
CASSLVAEYEQYF
TGTGCCAGCAGCTTAGTAGCTGAATACGAGCAGTACTTC
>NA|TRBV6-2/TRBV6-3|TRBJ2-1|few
CASSNGLSSYNEQFF
TGTGCCAGCAGCAACGGACTGAGCTCCTACAATGAGCAGTTCTTC
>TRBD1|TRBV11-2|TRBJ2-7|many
CASSPERDSHEQYF
TGTGCCAGCAGCCCAGAACGGGACAGCCACGAGCAGTACTTC
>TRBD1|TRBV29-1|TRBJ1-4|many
CSVTGLGEKLFF
TGCAGCGTGACAGGGCTCGGTGAAAAACTGTTTTTT
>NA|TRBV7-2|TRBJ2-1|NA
CASGFKRYNEQFF
TGTGCCAGCGGTTTCAAGAGGTACAATGAGCAGTTCTTC
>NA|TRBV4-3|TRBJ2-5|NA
CASSQVEREETQYF
TGCGCCAGCAGCCAAGTGGAGCGGGAAGAGACCCAGTACTTC
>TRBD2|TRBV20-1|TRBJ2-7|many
CSASGTSGRYTNF
TGCAGTGCGTCCGGGACTAGCGGGAGATATACAAACTTC
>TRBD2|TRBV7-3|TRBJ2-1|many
CASSLGSSGSSVYEQFF
TGTGCCAGCAGCTTAGGGTCTAGCGGGAGTTCTGTCTATGAGCAGTTCTTC
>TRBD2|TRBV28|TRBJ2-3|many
CASSPTSNADTQYF
TGTGCCAGCAGTCCGACTAGCAATGCAGATACGCAGTATTTT
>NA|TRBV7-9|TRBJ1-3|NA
CASSLATVRMDDTIHF
TGTGCCAGCAGCTTAGCGACAGTTCGTATGGATGACACCATACATTTT
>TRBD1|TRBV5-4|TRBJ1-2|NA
CASSAGQGLDPTKECYTF
TGTGCCAGCAGCGCCGGACAGGGTTTGGACCCGACTAAAGAATGCTACACCTTC
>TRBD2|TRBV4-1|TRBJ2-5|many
CASSQGASGESQYF
TGCGCCAGCAGCCAAGGGGCTAGCGGGGAGAGCCAGTACTTC